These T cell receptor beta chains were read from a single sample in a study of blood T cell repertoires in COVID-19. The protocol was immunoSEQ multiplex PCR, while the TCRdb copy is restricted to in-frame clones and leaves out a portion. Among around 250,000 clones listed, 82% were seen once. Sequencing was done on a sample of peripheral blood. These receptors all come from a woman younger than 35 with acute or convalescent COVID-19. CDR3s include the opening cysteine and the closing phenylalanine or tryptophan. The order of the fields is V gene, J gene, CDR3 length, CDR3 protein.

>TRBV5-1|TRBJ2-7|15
CASSQGQGSSYEQYF
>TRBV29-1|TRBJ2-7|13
CSVRRGDHYEQYF
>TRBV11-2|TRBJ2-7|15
CASRQWSGSSYEQYF
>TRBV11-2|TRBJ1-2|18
CASSLDGSMTLPHYGYTF
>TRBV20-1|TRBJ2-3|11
CSAPFGDTQYF
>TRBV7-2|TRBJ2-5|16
CASSLGRSGSREAQYF
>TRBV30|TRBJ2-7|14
CACPRTGESYEQYF
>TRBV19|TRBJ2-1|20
CASSKSRDSRSFSSYNEQFF
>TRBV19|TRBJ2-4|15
CASSIITSGRDIQYF
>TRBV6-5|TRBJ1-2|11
CASTRGYGYTF
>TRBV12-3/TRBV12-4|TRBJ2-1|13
CASTLNSYNEQFF
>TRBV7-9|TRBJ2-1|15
CASSGTSGRRDEQFF
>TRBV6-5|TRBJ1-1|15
CASSYSFAGNTEAFF
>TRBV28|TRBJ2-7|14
CASSFPNREGQQYF
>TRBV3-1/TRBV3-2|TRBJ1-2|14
CASSSLGSGYGYTF
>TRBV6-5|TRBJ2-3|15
CASSYAGTSGDTQYF
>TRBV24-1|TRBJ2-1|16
CATSERGLAGDNEQFF
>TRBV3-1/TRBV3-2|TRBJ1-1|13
CASSQAGGTEAFF
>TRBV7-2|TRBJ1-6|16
CASSSGTGTHNSPLHF
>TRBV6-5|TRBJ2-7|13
CASSSRLVYEQYF
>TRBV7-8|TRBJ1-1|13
CASSFTENTEAFF
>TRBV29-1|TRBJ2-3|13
CSVEHSPGDTQYF
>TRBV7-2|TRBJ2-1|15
CASSTSGTGYNEQFF
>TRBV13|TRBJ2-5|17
CASSLGPPPRPQETQYF
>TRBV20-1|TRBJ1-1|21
CSASPAEPWWGQSPMNTEAFF
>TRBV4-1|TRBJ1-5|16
CASSQEAGRGGQPQHF
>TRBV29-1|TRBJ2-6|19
CSVEEPRGVKGSGANVLTF
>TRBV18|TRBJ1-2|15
CASSPFGTGPDGYTF
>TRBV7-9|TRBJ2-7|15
CASSTPGQGPYEQYF
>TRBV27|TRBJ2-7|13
CASSLGAGGEQYF
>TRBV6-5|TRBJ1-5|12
CASRGQNQPQHF
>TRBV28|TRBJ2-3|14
CASSLGGLGDTQYF
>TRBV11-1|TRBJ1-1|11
CASSPNTEAFF
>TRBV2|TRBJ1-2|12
CASRTDRNGYTF
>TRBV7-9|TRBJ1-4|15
CASSLDVGRNEKLFF
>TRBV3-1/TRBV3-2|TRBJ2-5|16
CASSQVRIGSGETQYF
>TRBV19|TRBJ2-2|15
CASRLGLVSTGELFF
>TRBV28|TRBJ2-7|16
CASSSTRREILSEQYF
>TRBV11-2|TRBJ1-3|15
CASSHQGARRNTIYF
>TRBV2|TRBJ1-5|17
CASAMMGTGALNQPQHF
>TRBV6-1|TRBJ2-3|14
CASSEFRYADTQYF
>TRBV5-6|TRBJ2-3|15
CASRTQTSGTDTQYF
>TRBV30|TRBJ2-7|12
CAWSVTSYEQYF
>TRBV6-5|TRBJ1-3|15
CASRMTEDSGNTIYF
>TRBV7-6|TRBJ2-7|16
CASSWGLAALSYEQYF
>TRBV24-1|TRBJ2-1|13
CATSEYWGDEQFF
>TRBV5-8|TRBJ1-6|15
CASISWSSYNSPLHF
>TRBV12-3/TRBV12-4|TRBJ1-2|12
CASSRTVYGYTF
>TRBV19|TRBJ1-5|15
CASSPIDRSAQPQHF
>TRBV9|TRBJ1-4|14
CASSPGGNNEKLFF
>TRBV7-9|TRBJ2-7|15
CASSPRTGGSYEQYF
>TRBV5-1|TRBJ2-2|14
CASNLGQGAGELFF